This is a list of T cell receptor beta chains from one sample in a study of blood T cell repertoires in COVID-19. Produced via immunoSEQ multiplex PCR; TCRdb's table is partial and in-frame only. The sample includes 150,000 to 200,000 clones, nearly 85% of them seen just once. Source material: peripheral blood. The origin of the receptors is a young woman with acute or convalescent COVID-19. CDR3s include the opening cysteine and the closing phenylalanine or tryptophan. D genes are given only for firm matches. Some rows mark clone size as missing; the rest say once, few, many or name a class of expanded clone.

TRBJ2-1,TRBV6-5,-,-,TGTGCCAGCAGGAGGGAAGGTTATGAGCAGTTCTTC,CASRREGYEQFF
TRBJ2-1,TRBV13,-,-,TGTGCCAGCAGCTTAGAGAGGGCTCGGGAGCAGTTCTTC,CASSLERAREQFF
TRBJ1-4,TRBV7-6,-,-,TGTGCCAGCAGCCTACCGAGGGAAAAACTGTTTTTT,CASSLPREKLFF
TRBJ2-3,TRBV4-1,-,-,TGCGCCAGCAGCCAAGAGGGGGCCTCACCGGGTACGCAGTATTTT,CASSQEGASPGTQYF
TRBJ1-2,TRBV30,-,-,TGTGCCTGGACTCCAGGGGTGAATGGCTACACCTTC,CAWTPGVNGYTF
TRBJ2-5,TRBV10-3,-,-,TGTGCCATCAAAGGGGGAGAAGGTTTAGAGACCCAGTACTTC,CAIKGGEGLETQYF
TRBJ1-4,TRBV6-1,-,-,TGTGCCAGCAGTGATCTGGGGCGCGGCGAAAAACTGTTTTTT,CASSDLGRGEKLFF
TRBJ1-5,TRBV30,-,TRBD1,TGTGCCTGGAGTAGTGCGTTCGCAGGGGGCGGTCAGCCCCAGCATTTT,CAWSSAFAGGGQPQHF
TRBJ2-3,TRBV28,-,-,TGTGCCACGATGGACACGACAGATACGCAGTATTTT,CATMDTTDTQYF
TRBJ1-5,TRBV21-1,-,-,TGTGCCAGCAGCAAGAGGGCGGGGGTTAGCAATCAGCCCCAGCATTTT,CASSKRAGVSNQPQHF
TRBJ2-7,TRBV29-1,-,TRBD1,TGCAGCGTTGAAGTTGTTGGGACAGGGGGCTACGAGCAGTACTTC,CSVEVVGTGGYEQYF
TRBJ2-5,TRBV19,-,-,TGTGCCAGTAGTCACCCCGGGCAGGGATCCCAGACCCAGTACTTC,CASSHPGQGSQTQYF
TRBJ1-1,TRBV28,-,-,TGTGCCAGCAGTTTCTTGCGGGTCACTGAAGCTTTCTTT,CASSFLRVTEAFF
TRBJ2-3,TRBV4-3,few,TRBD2,TGCGCCAGCAGCCAAGATAAAAGCGGGGCAGATACGCAGTATTTT,CASSQDKSGADTQYF
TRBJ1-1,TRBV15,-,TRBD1,TGTGCCACCAGCAGCCACAGGGGGCAAACTGAAGCTTTCTTT,CATSSHRGQTEAFF
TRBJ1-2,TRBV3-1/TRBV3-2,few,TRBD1,TGTGCCAGCAGCCAAGGGACAGGGGGCGCGAGTTACTATGGCTACACCTTC,CASSQGTGGASYYGYTF
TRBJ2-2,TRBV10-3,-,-,TGTGCCATCAGCCTACCGGACAGCGGGGAGCTTTTTTTT,CAISLPDSGELFF
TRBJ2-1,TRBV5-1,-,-,TGCGCCAGCAGCTTGGCGGATAGCGGTAAATACAATGAGCAGTTCTTC,CASSLADSGKYNEQFF
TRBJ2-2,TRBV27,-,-,TGTGCCAGCAGAACAGGGAATACCGGGGAGCTGTTTTTT,CASRTGNTGELFF
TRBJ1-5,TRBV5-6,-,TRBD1,TGTGCCAGCAGCCCCGGGACAGGGTCGAGCAATCAGCCCCAGCATTTT,CASSPGTGSSNQPQHF
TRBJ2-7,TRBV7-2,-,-,TGTGCCAGCAGCTTAGGAGCTCATAATCCCTACGAGCAGTACTTC,CASSLGAHNPYEQYF
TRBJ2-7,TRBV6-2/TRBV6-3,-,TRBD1,TGTGCCAGCAGTTACCTAATTACAGGGGTCTACGAGCAGTACTTC,CASSYLITGVYEQYF
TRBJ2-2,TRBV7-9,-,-,TGTGCCAGCAGCTTAGAGCTAGCAAACACCGGGGAGCTGTTTTTT,CASSLELANTGELFF
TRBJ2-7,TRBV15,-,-,TGTGCCACCAGCACCAGAAGGAACGGGTACGAGCAGTACTTC,CATSTRRNGYEQYF
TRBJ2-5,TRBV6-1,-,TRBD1,TGTGCCAGCAGTGAACCTTATAAGGGGGCTGGCAAGACCCAGTACTTC,CASSEPYKGAGKTQYF
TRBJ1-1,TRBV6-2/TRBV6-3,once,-,TGTGCCAGCAGTTTAAACCGGGCTGAAGCTTTCTTT,CASSLNRAEAFF
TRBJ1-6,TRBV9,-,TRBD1,TGTGCCAGCAGCGTAGTGGCGGGACAGGATTCACCCCTCCACTTT,CASSVVAGQDSPLHF
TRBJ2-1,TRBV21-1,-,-,TGTGCCAGCAGCAAAAGTGGGGGCAGGGAATGCAATGAGCAGTTCTTC,CASSKSGGRECNEQFF
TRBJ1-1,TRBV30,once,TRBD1,TGTGCCTGGAGTGTAGGGGGCGGTGGCACTGAAGCTTTCTTT,CAWSVGGGGTEAFF
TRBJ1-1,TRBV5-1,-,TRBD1,TGCGCCAGCCGTCGACAGGGAGAGACTGAAGCTTTCTTT,CASRRQGETEAFF
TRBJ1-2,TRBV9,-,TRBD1,TGTGCCAGCAGCGCCGGACAGGGGGCGGGAGGCTACACCTTC,CASSAGQGAGGYTF
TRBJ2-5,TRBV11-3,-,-,TGTGCCAGCAGCCCGGGAACGAACCAAGAGACCCAGTACTTC,CASSPGTNQETQYF
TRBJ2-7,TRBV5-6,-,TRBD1,TGTGCCAGCAGCTTGGCGGGACAGGGTTTACACGAGCAGTACTTC,CASSLAGQGLHEQYF
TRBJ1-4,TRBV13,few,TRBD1,TGTGCCAGCAGCTTAGGTCGCCGACAGGGGCAAACTAATGAAAAACTGTTTTTT,CASSLGRRQGQTNEKLFF
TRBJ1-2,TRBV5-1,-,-,TGCGCCAGCAGCTTGGGAGGAAACTATGGCTACACCTTC,CASSLGGNYGYTF
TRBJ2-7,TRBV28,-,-,TGTGCCAGCAGTCCTCGAACAGGGTGGAGCTCCTACGAGCAGTACTTC,CASSPRTGWSSYEQYF
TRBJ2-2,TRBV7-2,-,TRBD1,TGTGCCAGCAGCTTAGGGGTTGGGGCAGGGGGCACCGGGGAGCTGTTTTTT,CASSLGVGAGGTGELFF
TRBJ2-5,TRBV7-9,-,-,TGTGCCAGCAGCCGCCGCGACGAGGGTCTAGAGGAGACCCAGTACTTC,CASSRRDEGLEETQYF
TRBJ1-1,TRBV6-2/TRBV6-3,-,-,TGTGCCAGCAGCACCCTTACATGGACTGAAGCGATCTTT,CASSTLTWTEAIF
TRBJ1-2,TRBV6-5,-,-,TGTGCCAGCCGGGATATGGGCTATGGCTACACCTTC,CASRDMGYGYTF
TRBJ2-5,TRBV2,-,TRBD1,TGTGCCAGCACCCAGACAGGGCTGGAAGAGACCCAGTACTTC,CASTQTGLEETQYF
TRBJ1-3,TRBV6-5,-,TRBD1,TGTGCCAGCAGAGACAGGGGGGCTGGAAACACCATATATTTT,CASRDRGAGNTIYF
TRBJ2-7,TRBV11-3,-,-,TGTGCCAGAAGCGACTACGGGAAGTTGTGGGAATTCTACGAGCAGTACTTC,CARSDYGKLWEFYEQYF
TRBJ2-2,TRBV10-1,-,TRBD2,TGCGCCAGCAGCTTAGCGGGAGAGACCGGGGAGCTGTTTTTT,CASSLAGETGELFF
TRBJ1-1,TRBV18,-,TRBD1,TGTGCCAGCTCCCAGGGGGCGAACACTGAAGCTTTCTTT,CASSQGANTEAFF
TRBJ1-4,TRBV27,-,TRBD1,TGTGCCAGCAGTACCAACAGACAGGGAACTAATGAAAAACTGTTTTTT,CASSTNRQGTNEKLFF
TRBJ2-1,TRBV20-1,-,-,TGCAGTGCGAGGGCTCCGGGTGAGCAGTTCTTC,CSARAPGEQFF
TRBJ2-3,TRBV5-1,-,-,TGCGCCAGCAGCTTGCGACAGGTTGACACCACAGATACGCAGTATTTT,CASSLRQVDTTDTQYF
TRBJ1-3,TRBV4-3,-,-,TGCGCCAGCAGCCAAGATAGCACGCCGGGAAACACCATATATTTT,CASSQDSTPGNTIYF
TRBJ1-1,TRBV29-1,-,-,TGCAGCGTTGTTCTTCGGTTATCGAACACTGAAGCTTTCTTT,CSVVLRLSNTEAFF
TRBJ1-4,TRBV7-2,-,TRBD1,TGTGCCAGCAGCTTAGGTACGGGACAGGGAGGAGGAAAACTGTTTTTT,CASSLGTGQGGGKLFF
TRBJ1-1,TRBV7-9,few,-,TGTGCCAGCAGCGTAGACAGAGAAGCTTTCTTT,CASSVDREAFF
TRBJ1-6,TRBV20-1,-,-,TGCAGTGCTAGGATAGGAGGTCCCCTCCACTTT,CSARIGGPLHF
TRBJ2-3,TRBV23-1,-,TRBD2,TGCGCCAGCAGTCAAAACCCCCCCCCTAAGCGGGGGGCCCGCACAGATACGCAGTATTTT,CASSQNPPPKRGARTDTQYF